This T cell receptor beta chain was recorded in a study of CD8 T cells in ankylosing spondylitis. TCRdb analysed the 5' RACE reads with MiXCR anew, one entry per CDR3 protein. The data show more than 500,000 distinct CDR3 sequences, roughly 5.2% seen once. CDR1 and CDR2 from the germline V gene are SGHRS and YFSETQ. The CDR3 totals 14 residues. V gave up 4 bases and J gave up 2 bases; unmatched junction bases: 5. In its sample, this clonotype was seen a few times. Its antigen is currently unknown. The study, taken as a whole, reports: In ankylosing spondylitis blood, a motif of eight highly homologous TCR beta variants appeared characteristic.

This receptor was identified in a male donor with ankylosing spondylitis. Sequenced input: blood, either unsorted or a sorted T cell fraction (not recorded which). The rearrangement joins TRBV5-1 to TRBJ2-7, with 8 positions matching TRBD1. The CDR3 loop is CASSRTGMPYEQYF. CDR3 sequence (DNA): TGCGCCAGCAGCCGGACAGGGATGCCCTACGAGCAGTACTTC. Full variable domain (outside the CDR3, taken from reference TRBV5-1 and TRBJ2-7): KAGVTQTPRYLIKTRGQQVTLSCSPISGHRSVSWYQQTPGQGLQFLFEYFSETQRNKGNFPGRFSGRQFSNSRSEMNVSTLELGDSALYLCASSRTGMPYEQYFGPGTRLTVT.